Shown below are 10 T cell receptor beta chains from a single sample sequenced in a study of cytomegalovirus exposure and HLA in healthy donors. 13 Jbeta primers and 60 Vbeta primers were used for the PCR. Produced via immunoSEQ multiplex PCR; TCRdb's table is partial and in-frame only. The sample holds approximately 290,000 clones, about 80% seen once. Source material: PBMCs. Receptors were obtained from a girl aged 2-10 years in good health and CMV-seronegative.

The J gene is TRBJ2-5, the V gene TRBV5-1; no clear D. Matching the DNA end better, TRBJ2-7 makes the J call doubtful. CDR3 length equals 16 residues. Germline lookup yields CDR1 SGHRS and CDR2 YFSETQ. The CDR3 DNA reads as TGCGCCAGCAGCTTGGGCCAAGGAGACCCTTCCTACGAGCAGTACTTC. This translates into CASSLGQGDPSYEQYF.

This sequence joins TRBV18 and TRBJ1-3; D is uncertain. The CDR3 loop spans 15 amino acids. V lost 1 base, J lost 0 bases, and 7 bases lay in between. The germline V gene has CDR1 KGHSH and CDR2 LQKENI. For the CDR3, the DNA is TGTGCCAGCTCACCACTGGCTGACTCTGGAAACACCATATATTTT. Translating gives CASSPLADSGNTIYF.

V is TRBV19 and J is TRBJ1-4; D is ambiguous. There are 16 residues in the CDR3. Germline V lookup: CDR1 LNHDA, CDR2 SQIVND (reference sequence). Trimming pared 0 bases from V and 4 bases from J, leaving 12 bases between. This CDR3 is CASSIDLRRGNEKLFF. The CDR3, as DNA: TGTGCCAGTAGTATAGATTTACGGCGGGGTAATGAAAAACTGTTTTTT.

The chain combines TRBV6-1 with TRBJ2-4, with 7 nucleotides matching TRBD1. V was pared by 4 bases and J by 1 base, with 7 bases of the junction left unmatched. Germline V gene data show CDR1 as MNHNS and CDR2 as SASEGT. The CDR3 loop spans 16 amino acids. This chain's CDR3 is CASSGGQWVAKNIQYF. The CDR3 bases are TGTGCCAGCAGTGGGGGACAGTGGGTTGCCAAAAACATTCAGTACTTC.

This clone was picked up one time. The chain couples TRBV30 to TRBJ2-2, with a weak D call TRBD2 (5 bases). Germline V gene sequence: CDR1 GTSNPN, CDR2 SVGIG (reference sequence). The V gene lost 0 bases and the J gene lost 5 bases, with 7 bases spanning the gap. The CDR3 totals 13 residues. CDR3 sequence: CAWSVAETGELFF. In DNA, the CDR3 is TGTGCCTGGAGTGTAGCGGAAACCGGGGAGCTGTTTTTT.

In this sample, this clone turned up once. CDR3 residues: CASINRGTTDTQYF. The CDR3 DNA follows: TGTGCCAGCATAAACAGGGGTACCACAGATACGCAGTATTTT. The chain carries TRBV2 and TRBJ2-3; 7 bases are a match to TRBD1. The V and J ends lost 7 bases and 2 bases, in that order; junction bases with no gene match: 6. Germline V gene lookup returns CDR1 SNHLY and CDR2 FYNNEI. The length of the CDR3 is 14 residues.

The chain combines TRBV7-2 with TRBJ2-7, with 7 bases lining up with TRBD1. This CDR3 contains 14 residues. J lost 5 bases, V lost 7 bases, and 11 bases had no gene match. Germline assignment: CDR1 SGHTA and CDR2 FQGNSA. CDR3 DNA sequence: TGTGCCAGCACCGCGACAGGGACGACCAACGAGCAGTACTTC. Encoded protein: CASTATGTTNEQYF. The full variable domain, rest sourced from reference TRBV7-2 and TRBJ2-7, is GAGVSQSPSNKVTEKGKDVELRCDPISGHTALYWYRQSLGQGLEFLIYFQGNSAPDKSGLPSDRFSAERTGGSVSTLTIQRTQQEDSAVYLCASTATGTTNEQYFGPGTRLTVT.

The chain is built from TRBV7-9 and TRBJ1-1; 9 bases fit TRBD1. With 6 bases clipped from V and 6 bases from J, the junction kept 17 bases outside the gene matches. Germline assignment: CDR1 SEHNR and CDR2 FQNEAQ (reference sequence). The CDR3 contains 17 residues. This chain's CDR3 is CASSPFPTGGRTPEAFF. The DNA for the CDR3 is TGTGCCAGCAGTCCCTTTCCGACAGGGGGAAGGACCCCTGAAGCTTTCTTT.

The chain carries TRBV27 and TRBJ1-5; 7 nucleotides align to TRBD1. The V gene's germline CDR1 is MNHEY and CDR2 SMNVEV (reference sequence). The V and J ends lost 5 bases and 6 bases, in that order; junction bases with no gene match: 10. The CDR3 has 15 amino acids. The CDR3 loop reads CASSADRHVSQPQHF. CDR3 coding DNA: TGTGCCAGCAGTGCGGACAGGCATGTTAGTCAGCCCCAGCATTTT.

The chain employs TRBV6-5 and TRBJ1-5; D not resolved. In germline, CDR1 is MNHEY, CDR2 SVGAGI. Trimming cost V 5 bases and J 6 bases, with 2 bases left between them. This CDR3 is 10 amino acids long. In nucleotides, the CDR3 is TGTGCCAGCAGTCTTCAGCCCCAGCATTTT. This encodes CASSLQPQHF.